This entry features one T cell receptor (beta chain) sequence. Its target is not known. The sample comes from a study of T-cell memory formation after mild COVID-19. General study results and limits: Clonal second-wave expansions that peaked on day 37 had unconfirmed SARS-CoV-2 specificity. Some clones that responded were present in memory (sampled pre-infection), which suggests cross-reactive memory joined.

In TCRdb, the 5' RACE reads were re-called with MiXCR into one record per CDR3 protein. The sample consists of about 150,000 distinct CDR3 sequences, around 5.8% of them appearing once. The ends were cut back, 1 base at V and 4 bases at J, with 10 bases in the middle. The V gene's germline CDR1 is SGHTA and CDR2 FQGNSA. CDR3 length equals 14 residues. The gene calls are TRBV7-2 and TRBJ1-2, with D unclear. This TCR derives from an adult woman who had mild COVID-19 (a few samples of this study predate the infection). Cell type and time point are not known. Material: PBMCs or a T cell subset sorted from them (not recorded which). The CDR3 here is CASSLGVQLYGYTF. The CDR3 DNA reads TGTGCCAGCAGCTTAGGGGTTCAACTCTATGGCTACACCTTC.